This T cell receptor beta chain emerged from a study of blood T cell repertoires in COVID-19. Study-level background: Acute and convalescent COVID-19 samples came from the United States, Italy and Spain. From T cells, B-cell-depleted T cells, or PBMCs came the material, which was cDNA or gDNA.

Method: immunoSEQ multiplex PCR; TCRdb's copy keeps in-frame clones and lacks some. The sample includes about 190,000 clones, 80% to 90% seen only once; the top ten take approximately 1%. This CDR3 comprises 16 residues. V lost 5 bases to trimming and J lost 5 bases, with 18 bases between them. CDR1 is SGHAT and CDR2 is FQDESV in the germline V gene (reference sequence). The receptor was isolated from a man aged 25 to 40 with acute or convalescent COVID-19. Sample: peripheral blood. The gene calls are TRBV11-1 and TRBJ1-4, with TRBD1 as a possible D gene (6 bases). CDR3 DNA: TGTGCCAGCAGCGGAGGTACGGGGGGCCAGAATGAAAAACTGTTTTTT. Its protein is CASSGGTGGQNEKLFF. Looking up the rest from reference TRBV11-1 and TRBJ1-4 gives the full variable domain: EAEVAQSPRYKITEKSQAVAFWCDPISGHATLYWYRQILGQGPELLVQFQDESVVDDSQLPKDRFSAERLKGVDSTLKIQPAELGDSAMYLCASSGGTGGQNEKLFFGSGTQLSVL.